These 17 T cell receptor beta chains came from one sample sequenced in a study of blood T cell repertoires in COVID-19. The method was immunoSEQ multiplex PCR; TCRdb's version includes in-frame clones alone and lacks a portion of them. This sample has approximately 100,000 clones, with roughly nine tenths found just once. Sequences were obtained from peripheral blood. Every receptor here comes from a man aged 45-65 years with acute or convalescent COVID-19.

The genes are TRBV25-1 and TRBJ2-7; tentative D call: TRBD1 (5 bases). The CDR3 totals 14 residues. In germline, CDR1 is MGHDK, CDR2 SYGVNS. V was pared by 4 bases and J by 3 bases, with 13 bases between. CDR3 loop: CASSGSRAIYEQYF. Here the CDR3 DNA reads TGTGCCAGCAGTGGTTCCAGGGCCATCTACGAGCAGTACTTC.

The gene calls are TRBV5-8 and TRBJ2-5; possible D gene TRBD2, 5 bases. Germline CDR1 reads SGHTS; CDR2 reads YDEGEE. Trimming shortened V by 1 base and J by 4 bases, and 20 bases separated the two germline ends. There are 17 residues in the CDR3. CDR3 amino acids: CASSLTVLVDLGETQYF. The CDR3 nucleotides are TGTGCCAGCAGCTTGACCGTACTCGTGGACTTGGGAGAGACCCAGTACTTC.

This clone was seen more than once but under ten times. This chain connects TRBV19 to TRBJ1-1; possibly TRBD1 for D (6 bases). The CDR3 runs to 15 residues. Trimming removed 8 bases from V and 2 bases from J, with 18 bases in between. Germline V gene sequence: CDR1 LNHDA, CDR2 SQIVND (reference sequence). The CDR3 here is CASGGALSLNTEAFF. The CDR3 region has the DNA TGTGCCAGTGGGGGGGCCCTCAGCCTTAACACTGAAGCTTTCTTT.

J is TRBJ1-1 and V is TRBV15, with 7 bases aligning to TRBD1. The CDR3 is made up of 14 amino acids. Looked up from germline, CDR1 is LNHNV and CDR2 is YYDKDF (reference sequence). The ends lost 6 bases at V and 7 bases at J; junction bases unmatched: 11. Written as DNA, the CDR3 is TGTGCCACCAGTCCTGCAGACAGGGTAGGTGAAGCTTTCTTT. Translated: CATSPADRVGEAFF.

This clone occurred once. The chain carries TRBV18 and TRBJ2-2, with TRBD1 matching over 9 bases. Germline CDR1 is KGHSH and CDR2 is LQKENI. V lost 6 bases, J lost 4 bases, and 6 bases stayed unmatched. This CDR3 has 15 residues. The CDR3 here is CASSPDRGGTGELFF. The DNA of the CDR3 is TGTGCCAGCTCCCCGGACAGGGGAGGCACCGGGGAGCTGTTTTTT.

V and J are TRBV4-2 and TRBJ1-2; 8 nucleotides match TRBD1. Germline-derived CDR1 and CDR2 are LGHNA and YNFKEQ. The length of the CDR3 is 14 residues. V gave up 3 bases and J gave up 4 bases; unmatched junction bases: 4. This chain's CDR3 is CASSQGQVTYGYTF. In nucleotides, the CDR3 is TGTGCCAGCAGCCAGGGACAGGTGACCTATGGCTACACCTTC.

This clone was seen a single time. The V gene is TRBV27, the J gene TRBJ2-2, with D uncertain. CDR3 length: 13 residues. CDR1 is MNHEY, CDR2 SMNVEV, per germline (reference sequence). V gave up 3 bases and J gave up 6 bases, with 8 bases separating them. For the CDR3, the DNA is TGTGCCAGCAGTTTTCTCTCGGCCGGGGAGCTGTTTTTT. As protein: CASSFLSAGELFF.

The count of this clone is one. The J gene is TRBJ1-1, the V gene TRBV14; tentative D call: TRBD1 (5 bases). The CDR3 is 14 amino acids. V was cut by 5 bases and J by 0 bases, with 10 bases left in between. The germline V gene encodes CDR1 SGHDN and CDR2 FVKESK. The CDR3: CASSAQTVNTEAFF. CDR3 DNA: TGTGCCAGCAGCGCCCAGACAGTGAACACTGAAGCTTTCTTT.

The chain uses TRBV4-1 and TRBJ2-5, with TRBD2 as a possible D gene (6 bases). Trimming removed 4 bases at V and 7 bases at J, with 7 bases between. Germline V gene lookup returns CDR1 MGHRA and CDR2 YSYEKL. CDR3 length equals 11 residues. The CDR3 loop is CASSPGRTQYF. DNA of the CDR3: TGCGCCAGCAGCCCCGGGAGGACCCAGTACTTC.

The chain employs TRBV7-8 and TRBJ1-3; D is perhaps TRBD1 (5 bases). The germline gives CDR1 SGHVS, CDR2 FQNEAQ. Trimming took off 5 bases at V and 0 bases at J, with 11 bases between the two ends. This CDR3 spans 15 amino acids. CDR3 sequence (DNA): TGTGCCAGCAGCCGAAGGGGAACCTCTGGAAACACCATATATTTT. It specifies CASSRRGTSGNTIYF.

As to this clone: One end of the junction fails to match germline, which may point to a read error. The chain combines TRBV5-5 with TRBJ1-6; possibly TRBD1 for D (6 bases). The germline gives CDR1 SGHKS, CDR2 YYEKEE (reference sequence). The CDR3 is 12 amino acids. The CDR3 region is CASSLVSGEDNF. The CDR3 DNA reads TGTGCCAGCAGCTTGGTCTCAGGGGAAGATAACTTT.

This clone was seen only a few times. The chain links TRBV7-8 to TRBJ1-3, with D possibly TRBD1 on 5 matching bases. There are 16 residues in the CDR3. V lost 4 bases to trimming and J lost 0 bases, with 13 bases between them. Germline loops: CDR1 SGHVS, CDR2 FQNEAQ. CDR3 in amino acids: CASSSAGPSSGNTIYF. The CDR3 region has the DNA TGTGCCAGCAGCTCTGCGGGACCCAGCTCTGGAAACACCATATATTTT.

The table lists this clone with a count of one. The CDR3 DNA reads as TGTGCCAGTAGTCTATGGACAGGGCCCTACAATGAGCAGTTCTTC. This gives the protein CASSLWTGPYNEQFF. V gene TRBV19 combines with J gene TRBJ2-1, with TRBD1 matching over 8 bases. Trimming at V came to 5 bases and at J to 2 bases, leaving 5 bases not matched to a gene. Germline V gives CDR1 LNHDA, CDR2 SQIVND (reference sequence). The CDR3 length is 15 residues.

The rearrangement joins TRBV2 to TRBJ2-3; a possible D gene is TRBD1 (5 bases). This CDR3 spans 13 amino acids. CDR1 and CDR2 from the germline V gene are SNHLY and FYNNEI. V lost 6 bases and J 5 bases, leaving 12 bases between the germline ends. CDR3 amino acids: CASSRVSVDTQYF. The CDR3 DNA sequence: TGTGCCAGCAGCAGGGTATCCGTAGATACGCAGTATTTT.

This clone showed up just once. V gene TRBV4-1 combines with J gene TRBJ2-7; a weak D match, TRBD2 (6 bases). CDR3 size: 15 residues. V lost 1 base to trimming and J lost 0 bases, with 10 bases between them. Germline CDR1 MGHRA, CDR2 YSYEKL. This chain's CDR3 is CASSQGGAVSYEQYF. The CDR3 nucleotides are TGCGCCAGCAGCCAAGGCGGGGCGGTCTCCTACGAGCAGTACTTC.

The chain couples TRBV5-4 to TRBJ1-2, with no clear D. This CDR3 is 15 amino acids long. V was pared by 0 bases and J by 1 base, with 10 bases between. In germline, CDR1 is SGHNT, CDR2 YYREEE (reference sequence). CDR3 region: CASSLGGGGNYGYTF. The CDR3 DNA sequence: TGTGCCAGCAGCTTGGGAGGTGGCGGTAACTATGGCTACACCTTC.

The gene calls are TRBV7-9 and TRBJ1-1, with D perhaps matching TRBD1 (5 bases). There are 15 residues in the CDR3. The ends were cut back, 5 bases at V and 7 bases at J, with 20 bases in the middle. Germline-derived CDR1 and CDR2 are SEHNR and FQNEAQ (reference sequence). The CDR3 DNA sequence: TGTGCCAGCAGCCCCCTTTTAAAACAGGCAATTGAAGCTTTCTTT. Its translation: CASSPLLKQAIEAFF.